The following is a T cell receptor (beta chain) sequence with its context. Antigen: not known. The CDR3 runs to 15 residues. CDR1 is SGHRS and CDR2 is YFSETQ in the germline V gene. V was clipped by 0 bases and J by 2 bases, with 11 bases between them. The table came from immunoSEQ multiplex PCR; TCRdb's copy has only in-frame clones and leaves some out. The repertoire includes under 150,000 clones, over 85% of them detected once, and around 0.91% sits in the top ten. The data are from a study of T cell responses to AZD1222 COVID-19 vaccine. Study findings and constraints: Only a handful of AZD1222 recipients, roughly six in all, had baseline seropositivity. Spike-specific TCR breadth rose after two AZD1222 doses, and depth rose as well. Repertoires were collected only later (after the peak T cell response had occurred).

This sample comprised peripheral blood, obtained on day 0 of AZD1222 vaccination. This sequence originates from an adult in good health. V and J are TRBV5-1 and TRBJ2-5, with D unresolved. The CDR3 sequence is CASSLEGSWQETQYF. CDR3 bases: TGCGCCAGCAGCTTGGAGGGTTCTTGGCAAGAGACCCAGTACTTC. Combining the CDR3 with reference TRBV5-1 and TRBJ2-5 gives the whole variable domain KAGVTQTPRYLIKTRGQQVTLSCSPISGHRSVSWYQQTPGQGLQFLFEYFSETQRNKGNFPGRFSGRQFSNSRSEMNVSTLELGDSALYLCASSLEGSWQETQYFGPGTRLLVL.